The 30 T cell receptor beta chains reported below all come from one sample, sequenced in a study of blood T cell repertoires in COVID-19. Generated by immunoSEQ multiplex PCR, the TCRdb table keeps only in-frame clones and is missing some. In the table there are 110,000 or so clones, more than 75% of which are singletons. The sample consisted of peripheral blood. The receptors stem from a man aged 40-49 years with acute or convalescent COVID-19.

The gene calls are TRBV30 and TRBJ2-7; 8 bases are a match to TRBD2. The CDR3 has 14 amino acids. V shed 0 bases, J shed 2 bases, and the junction held 3 bases outside the gene matches. In germline, CDR1 is GTSNPN, CDR2 SVGIG (reference sequence). CDR3 bases: TGTGCCTGGAGTGTATCCGGGGGGGCCTACGAGCAGTACTTC. Its protein product is CAWSVSGGAYEQYF.

This clone was observed a single time. This chain connects TRBV6-2 or TRBV6-3 to TRBJ2-3, with D perhaps matching TRBD2 (5 bases). This CDR3 region has 14 residues. CDR1 MNHEY and CDR2 SVGEGT come from the germline V gene. V was clipped by 0 bases and J by 6 bases, with 10 bases between them. CDR3 in DNA: TGTGCCAGCAGTTACTCGCCTAGCATGGATACGCAGTATTTT. Translating gives CASSYSPSMDTQYF.

This chain uses TRBV21-1 with TRBJ2-3; TRBD2, as called in the table, went unchecked against the DNA. TRBV21-1 is a documented pseudogene. CDR3 length: 13 residues. CDR3 in DNA: TGTGCCAGCAGCCAAAGTGGGGGACTAGCGGGGGTTTTT. Translating gives CASSQSGGLAGVF.

The V call is TRBV5-6, the J call TRBJ2-7; weak D call: TRBD1 (5 bases). Germline lookup yields CDR1 SGHDT and CDR2 YYEEEE. This CDR3 comprises 14 residues. Between the trimmed V and J ends, which lost 1 base and 4 bases, there was a span of 12 bases. The CDR3 DNA reads as TGTGCCAGCAGCTTGTCCGGACACCTATACGAGCAGTACTTC. Its translation: CASSLSGHLYEQYF.

This rearrangement joins TRBV5-1 to TRBJ1-3; 8 bases map to TRBD1. Losses at the gene ends were 0 bases for V and 5 bases for J; bases not matched to a gene: 7. The germline CDR1 and CDR2 sequences are SGHRS and YFSETQ. The CDR3 length is 16 residues. The chain's CDR3 is CASSLGQGAPRNTIYF. The DNA for the CDR3 is TGCGCCAGCAGCTTGGGCCAGGGGGCACCGAGAAACACCATATATTTT.

The CDR3 sequence is CASSLTGSGGILEQYF. DNA of the CDR3: TGTGCCAGCAGCTTAACGGGCTCGGGAGGGATCCTCGAGCAGTACTTC. V and J are TRBV7-3 and TRBJ2-7, with TRBD2 matching 8 bases. The germline V gene encodes CDR1 SGHTA and CDR2 FQGTGA. The V segment lost 0 bases and the J segment 6 bases; nucleotides outside the gene matches: 10. The CDR3 is made up of 16 amino acids.

The rearrangement uses TRBV4-1 and TRBJ2-7, with TRBD2 identical over 7 bases. CDR1 and CDR2 (germline): MGHRA, YSYEKL. The CDR3 length is 14 residues. The V and J ends lost 4 bases and 0 bases, in that order; junction bases with no gene match: 3. DNA for the CDR3: TGCGCCAGCAGCCCCTGGGGGGGCTCCTACGAGCAGTACTTC. It translates to CASSPWGGSYEQYF.

This sequence joins TRBV2 and TRBJ2-4, with D possibly being TRBD2 (5 bases). This CDR3 contains 16 residues. Per germline, CDR1 SNHLY and CDR2 FYNNEI. V gave up 3 bases and J gave up 3 bases, with 15 bases separating them. The CDR3 loop reads CASSDRAADGKNIQYF. In DNA form, the CDR3 reads TGTGCCAGCAGTGATAGGGCAGCGGACGGCAAAAACATTCAGTACTTC.

The J gene is TRBJ1-4, the V gene TRBV19; 8 bases fit TRBD1. V shed 5 bases and J 5 bases; nucleotides not matched to a gene: 7. Per the germline V gene, CDR1 is LNHDA and CDR2 is SQIVND (reference sequence). This CDR3 region has 15 residues. CDR3 in DNA: TGTGCCAGTAGTCCCGGGACAGGACGGAATGAAAAACTGTTTTTT. Amino acids: CASSPGTGRNEKLFF. Full variable domain (rest looked up from reference TRBV19 and TRBJ1-4): DGGITQSPKYLFRKEGQNVTLSCEQNLNHDAMYWYRQDPGQGLRLIYYSQIVNDFQKGDIAEGYSVSREKKESFPLTVTSAQKNPTAFYLCASSPGTGRNEKLFFGSGTQLSVL.

This clone was seen a few times. CDR3 DNA sequence: TGCAGCGTTGTCAGGGGCACAGATACGCAGTATTTT. Amino acids: CSVVRGTDTQYF. The V gene is TRBV29-1, the J gene TRBJ2-3, with D maybe TRBD1 (5 bases). CDR1 SQVTM and CDR2 ANQGSEA come from the germline V gene. The V end lost 4 bases, the J end lost 1 base, and 6 bases lay between the germline ends. CDR3 size: 12 residues.

The count of this clone is one. The chain carries TRBV19 and TRBJ1-5; D might be TRBD1 (5 bases). The germline gives CDR1 LNHDA, CDR2 SQIVND (reference sequence). The CDR3 totals 15 residues. Trimming cost V 1 base and J 0 bases, with 7 bases left between them. This chain's CDR3 is CASSIGQGSNQPQHF. CDR3 DNA sequence: TGTGCCAGTAGTATAGGCCAGGGTAGCAATCAGCCCCAGCATTTT.

V and J are TRBV30 and TRBJ1-3; D unresolved. The V and J ends lost 0 bases and 2 bases respectively, with 11 bases between them. Germline loops: CDR1 GTSNPN, CDR2 SVGIG (reference sequence). The length of the CDR3 is 15 residues. In DNA form, the CDR3 reads TGTGCCTGGAGTGTGGGAGGGAGCACTGGAAACACCATATATTTT. It translates to CAWSVGGSTGNTIYF.

This clone has a single count. The rearrangement uses TRBV7-8 and TRBJ1-3; no clear D gene. Germline CDR1 reads SGHVS; CDR2 reads FQNEAQ. V was shortened by 1 base and J by 7 bases, with 5 bases between the two germline ends. The CDR3 has 12 amino acids. CDR3 bases: TGTGCCAGCAGCTTAGTCGGGAACACCATATATTTT. Residues: CASSLVGNTIYF.

The chain carries TRBV6-1 and TRBJ1-5, with TRBD1 matching 9 bases. Per the germline V gene, CDR1 is MNHNS and CDR2 is SASEGT. V lost 2 bases to trimming and J lost 7 bases; unmatched junction nucleotides: 15. The CDR3 length is 18 residues. The DNA of the CDR3 is TGTGCCAGCAGTGAAAACTTTGTCGGGACAGGGCTCGGGCAGCCCCAGCATTTT. This codes for CASSENFVGTGLGQPQHF.

This chain joins TRBV4-1 and TRBJ2-3, with 8 bases fitting TRBD1. The junction had 7 bases not matched to a gene; V was cut back by 4 bases and J by 1 base. Germline lookup yields CDR1 MGHRA and CDR2 YSYEKL. This CDR3 has 16 amino acids. CDR3 nucleotide sequence: TGCGCCAGCAGCCGAGACCTGACAGGGGGCACAGATACGCAGTATTTT. It encodes CASSRDLTGGTDTQYF.

This rearrangement joins TRBV4-3 to TRBJ1-1, with TRBD1 as a possible D gene (5 bases). Trimming left V 1 base short and J 0 bases short, with 12 bases between. Germline V gene sequence: CDR1 LGHNA, CDR2 YSLEER. CDR3 length: 16 amino acids. The CDR3 protein is CASSQVITGVNTEAFF. The DNA for the CDR3 is TGCGCCAGCAGCCAAGTTATAACAGGAGTGAACACTGAAGCTTTCTTT.

The chain combines TRBV18 with TRBJ2-7, with 10 bases identical to TRBD1. CDR1 is KGHSH and CDR2 is LQKENI in the germline V gene. V lost 4 bases to trimming and J lost 2 bases; unmatched junction nucleotides: 5. The CDR3 has 15 residues. The CDR3 loop is CASSRGTGAPYEQYF. CDR3 nucleotides: TGTGCCAGCTCACGCGGGACAGGGGCCCCCTACGAGCAGTACTTC. Filled out from reference TRBV18 and TRBJ2-7, the complete variable domain reads NAGVMQNPRHLVRRRGQEARLRCSPMKGHSHVYWYRQLPEEGLKFMVYLQKENIIDESGMPKERFSAEFPKEGPSILRIQQVVRGDSAAYFCASSRGTGAPYEQYFGPGTRLTVT.

V gene TRBV6-2 or TRBV6-3 combines with J gene TRBJ1-2; tentatively, D is TRBD1 (6 bases). V was trimmed by 0 bases and J by 4 bases, leaving 15 bases between them. This CDR3 contains 16 residues. The germline CDR1 and CDR2 sequences are MNHEY and SVGEGT. CDR3 in amino acids: CASSYSDRIPIYGYTF. The CDR3 coding sequence is TGTGCCAGCAGTTACTCCGACAGGATCCCGATCTATGGCTACACCTTC.

The V call is TRBV24-1, the J call TRBJ2-7; D not certain. The germline V and J ends were trimmed by 6 bases and 2 bases, with 10 bases remaining between them. Germline V lookup: CDR1 KGHDR, CDR2 SFDVKD. This CDR3 has 13 residues. The CDR3 sequence is CATSSHNTYEQYF. CDR3 nucleotide sequence: TGTGCCACCAGTTCGCACAACACCTACGAGCAGTACTTC.

The chain recombines TRBV7-9 with TRBJ2-7, with 7 positions matching TRBD1. V was pared by 4 bases and J by 0 bases, with 12 bases of the junction left unmatched. CDR1 SEHNR and CDR2 FQNEAQ come from the germline V gene (reference sequence). The CDR3 has 17 amino acids. This chain's CDR3 is CASSWKGTAIHSYEQYF. The CDR3 DNA reads TGTGCCAGCAGCTGGAAAGGGACAGCCATCCACTCCTACGAGCAGTACTTC.

The chain joins TRBV7-9 to TRBJ1-1; TRBD1 matches 9 bases. From germline, CDR1 is SEHNR and CDR2 FQNEAQ (reference sequence). V shed 2 bases and J 5 bases; nucleotides not matched to a gene: 15. The CDR3 extends over 18 amino acids. CDR3 region: CASSLIGGQGNFGTEAFF. Written as DNA, the CDR3 is TGTGCCAGCAGCTTAATTGGGGGACAGGGAAACTTCGGAACTGAAGCTTTCTTT.

The J gene is TRBJ1-1, the V gene TRBV5-1; tentative D call: TRBD1 (6 bases). V was trimmed by 0 bases and J by 0 bases, leaving 9 bases between them. CDR1 is SGHRS, CDR2 YFSETQ, per germline. This CDR3 spans 15 amino acids. The CDR3 region is CASSLEGDMNTEAFF. In DNA, the CDR3 is TGCGCCAGCAGCTTGGAGGGGGACATGAACACTGAAGCTTTCTTT.

This clone was observed once. The chain is built from TRBV5-1 and TRBJ2-6; the match to TRBD1 covers 9 bases. Trimming removed 1 base from V and 2 bases from J; junction bases left unmatched: 4. CDR3 length: 17 amino acids. Per the germline V gene, CDR1 is SGHRS and CDR2 is YFSETQ. The CDR3 spells CASSLTGGSPGANVLTF. The CDR3 bases are TGCGCCAGCAGCTTGACAGGGGGCTCCCCTGGGGCCAACGTCCTGACTTTC.

The CDR3 DNA follows: TGTGCCAGCAGCTCGTACAGGGGATACCAAGAGACCCAGTACTTC. It is translated as CASSSYRGYQETQYF. V and J are TRBV7-6 and TRBJ2-5, with TRBD1 identical over 7 bases. CDR1 SGHVS and CDR2 FNYEAQ come from the germline V gene. V lost 4 bases and J lost 0; bases outside the gene matches: 5. The CDR3 is 15 amino acids.

The chain combines TRBV6-5 with TRBJ2-1; D not certain. CDR3 length equals 14 residues. Per germline, CDR1 MNHEY and CDR2 SVGAGI. The V and J ends lost 7 bases and 2 bases respectively, with 12 bases between them. CDR3 DNA: TGTGCCAGCAAACATGTGCCCCCCTACAATGAGCAGTTCTTC. Amino acid sequence: CASKHVPPYNEQFF.

The CDR3 DNA sequence: TGTGCCAGTAGTTCTGTATCCCAGCGCGGAGCTTTCTTT. This sequence encodes CASSSVSQRGAFF. The chain carries TRBV19 and TRBJ1-1; D unclear. There are 13 residues in the CDR3. Trimming removed 5 bases from V and 10 bases from J, with 17 bases in between. The germline V gene has CDR1 LNHDA and CDR2 SQIVND (reference sequence).

The chain links TRBV5-1 to TRBJ1-1; a weak D match, TRBD1 (5 bases). Germline CDR1 SGHRS, CDR2 YFSETQ. Trimming pared 7 bases from V and 2 bases from J, leaving 15 bases between. The CDR3 has 14 residues. CDR3 nucleotides: TGCGCCAGCCGTCGTGGGGGGGTTAACACTGAAGCTTTCTTT. This gives the protein CASRRGGVNTEAFF. Drawing the rest from reference TRBV5-1 and TRBJ1-1, the complete variable domain is KAGVTQTPRYLIKTRGQQVTLSCSPISGHRSVSWYQQTPGQGLQFLFEYFSETQRNKGNFPGRFSGRQFSNSRSEMNVSTLELGDSALYLCASRRGGVNTEAFFGQGTRLTVV.

This sequence joins TRBV4-1 and TRBJ2-7, with a weak D call TRBD1 (6 bases). Germline lookup yields CDR1 MGHRA and CDR2 YSYEKL. V shed 1 base and J shed 3 bases, with 10 bases lying between them. The CDR3 covers 14 residues. The CDR3 region has the DNA TGCGCCAGCAGCCAAGGACAGGTCAGCTACGAGCAGTACTTC. Translation: CASSQGQVSYEQYF.

This chain joins TRBV9 and TRBJ2-7; 10 nucleotides align to TRBD2. The CDR3 is 15 amino acids. Unmatched junction bases numbered 6, after V lost 3 bases and J lost 3 bases. Germline loops: CDR1 SGDLS, CDR2 YYNGEE. CDR3 nucleotide sequence: TGTGCCAGCAGCGCCCCCGCTAGCGGGGGCTACGAGCAGTACTTC. This translates into CASSAPASGGYEQYF.

The table lists this clone with a count of one. The chain joins TRBV7-9 to TRBJ2-2; D uncertain. The CDR3 is made up of 13 amino acids. The V and J ends lost 5 bases and 5 bases respectively, with 9 bases between them. The germline CDR1 and CDR2 sequences are SEHNR and FQNEAQ (reference sequence). The CDR3 coding sequence is TGTGCCAGCAGCCCTCCCAGAACCGGGGAGCTGTTTTTT. It yields the protein CASSPPRTGELFF.